These T cell receptor beta chains were read from a single sample in a study of CD8+ T cells in alopecia areata. TCRdb's table, derived via immunoSEQ multiplex PCR, lists solely in-frame clones and lacks some. The top ten clones hold approximately 1.4% of a sample with 200,000 to 250,000 clones, around 57% of them seen once. The source was CD4+ T cells sorted from blood, collected at week 4, from a patient treated with tofacitinib. These receptor sequences come from a human donor with alopecia areata. The CDR3 runs from the conserved cysteine through the conserved F or W. The order of the fields is D gene, clone size, V gene, J gene, CDR3 DNA, CDR3 protein. D genes are given only for firm matches. The size field is filled for only some rows; it gives once, few, many or a size class.

.	.	TRBV23-1	TRBJ2-5	TGCGCCAGCAGTCAAACCCGGATTGTCAGGCTGTTCGGAGAGACCCAGTACTTC	CASSQTRIVRLFGETQYF
TRBD2	.	TRBV15	TRBJ2-3	TGTGCCACCATGAACGGGGGGGCTAGCACAGATACGCAGTATTTT	CATMNGGASTDTQYF
TRBD1	.	TRBV29-1	TRBJ2-3	TGCAGCGTGGGCGGACAGGGTGAGAGCACAGATACGCAGTATTTT	CSVGGQGESTDTQYF
.	once	TRBV4-3	TRBJ2-3	TGCGCCAGCAGCCAAGGGGGGGCAGGAACTAGCACAGATACGCAGTATTTT	CASSQGGAGTSTDTQYF
TRBD1	.	TRBV5-6	TRBJ2-7	TGTGCCAGCAGCCTACCCGGGGGACAGGGAAAGGTCGAGCAGTACTTC	CASSLPGGQGKVEQYF
TRBD1	.	TRBV30	TRBJ1-1	TGTGCCTGGAGTTACAGGGGTCAGAACACTGAAGCTTTCTTT	CAWSYRGQNTEAFF
.	many	TRBV19	TRBJ2-2	TGTGCCAGTAGTGACGCGGGGGCCCCGTTCGCGAACACCGGGGAGCTGTTTTTT	CASSDAGAPFANTGELFF
TRBD1	.	TRBV4-2	TRBJ1-2	TGTGCCAGCAGCCAAGAAGGCCAGGGGGCAGGTGGCTACACCTTC	CASSQEGQGAGGYTF
.	.	TRBV30	TRBJ2-1	TGTGCCTGGAGTCCTATACCGGGACTTGAGCAGTTCTTC	CAWSPIPGLEQFF
.	.	TRBV11-3	TRBJ1-2	TGTGCCAGCAGCTACGGGACGGACTATGGCTACACCTTC	CASSYGTDYGYTF
.	.	TRBV20-1	TRBJ1-2	TGCAGTGCTATAAGACAGGCAGGCTACACCTTC	CSAIRQAGYTF
.	.	TRBV30	TRBJ2-3	TGTGCCTGGAGTTCCCAGGGTACGCAGTATTTT	CAWSSQGTQYF
.	few	TRBV30	TRBJ2-2	TGTGCCTGGAGTGTGGCGGCGGGAAGTACCGGGGAGCTGTTTTTT	CAWSVAAGSTGELFF
.	few	TRBV7-2	TRBJ2-5	TGTGCCAGCAGCTTAGGATGGGGAAAGACCCAGTACTTC	CASSLGWGKTQYF
TRBD1	.	TRBV5-1	TRBJ2-6	TGCGCCAGCAGCTTGGAGGGACAGCTATCTGGGGCCAACGTCCTGACTTTC	CASSLEGQLSGANVLTF
.	.	TRBV29-1	TRBJ1-1	TGCAGCGTTGAAGTAGGGGAAGGAGCTTTCTTT	CSVEVGEGAFF
TRBD1	.	TRBV4-3	TRBJ2-7	TGCGCCAGCAGCCAAGATTGGACAGGGGTCGACGAGCAGTACTTC	CASSQDWTGVDEQYF
TRBD1	once	TRBV6-5	TRBJ1-1	TGTGCCAGCAGTTACTCTGGACAGGGCAACACTGAAGCTTTCTTT	CASSYSGQGNTEAFF
.	.	TRBV6-5	TRBJ2-2	TGTGCCAGCAGTTCGTCCGGGGAGCTGTTTTTT	CASSSSGELFF
TRBD2	.	TRBV27	TRBJ2-3	TGTGCCAGCAGTCGGACTAGCGGTATTGTAACAGATACGCAGTATTTT	CASSRTSGIVTDTQYF
TRBD1	.	TRBV2	TRBJ2-1	TGTGCCAGCAGAGATCAGGGGGATGAGCAGTTCTTC	CASRDQGDEQFF
.	few	TRBV20-1	TRBJ1-1	TGCAGTACCGGGAGTCTCACTGAAGCTTTCTTT	CSTGSLTEAFF
.	.	TRBV29-1	TRBJ2-7	TGCAGCGTTGCCCGTCAGTCCTACGAGCAGTACTTC	CSVARQSYEQYF
.	.	TRBV30	TRBJ1-2	TGTGCCTGGAGTACCAGGTCCCCTAGTGGCTACACCTTC	CAWSTRSPSGYTF
.	.	TRBV10-3	TRBJ2-3	TGTGCCATCAGTGAAAATGGGGCCACAGATACGCAGTATTTT	CAISENGATDTQYF
.	.	TRBV10-2	TRBJ2-7	TGCGCCACCCACCGGGAGACCGAGCAGTACTTC	CATHRETEQYF
.	.	TRBV2	TRBJ2-5	TGTGCCAGCAGTGTCGGGACACTCCAAGAGACCCAGTACTTC	CASSVGTLQETQYF
TRBD2	.	TRBV30	TRBJ2-5	TGTGCCTGGTCGAAGGGACTAGCGGGAGGAGAGACCCAGTACTTC	CAWSKGLAGGETQYF